These 32 T cell receptor beta chains share one sample of origin, sequenced in a study of molecular identifiers for immune sequencing clone quantification. TCRdb passed the PCR reads through MiXCR, listing each CDR3 protein once. The sample lists approximately 590,000 distinct CDR3 sequences, 25% occurring once. Sequenced: naive CD8+ T cells from blood, with Jurkat cell RNA spiked in. Noted subset: FACS-sorted CD8+CD4-CCR7+CD45RA+ naive T cells. The receptors were gathered from a human donor in good health. Some libraries in this study had Jurkat cell RNA spiked in.

The chain uses TRBV20-1 and TRBJ2-1, with D maybe TRBD2 (5 bases). V gave up 0 bases and J gave up 2 bases, with 11 bases separating them. Germline V gene data show CDR1 as DFQATT and CDR2 as SNEGSKA (reference sequence). The CDR3 length is 15 residues. This chain's CDR3 is CSARDMAGTYNEQFF. CDR3 DNA: TGCAGTGCTAGAGATATGGCGGGCACCTACAATGAGCAGTTCTTC.

This clonotype was seen a few times. The chain couples TRBV3-1 to TRBJ2-1; D unresolved. Germline CDR1 LGHDT, CDR2 YNNKEL (reference sequence). The CDR3 has 14 residues. Trimming removed 0 bases from V and 9 bases from J, with 12 bases in between. The CDR3 here is CASSQELGSTEQFF. The CDR3 DNA sequence: TGTGCCAGCAGCCAAGAGTTGGGGTCGACTGAGCAGTTCTTC.

This clonotype was recorded many times. The chain links TRBV7-9 to TRBJ2-7; D possibly corresponds to TRBD2 (6 bases). Germline loops: CDR1 SEHNR, CDR2 FQNEAQ (reference sequence). The CDR3 has 16 amino acids. The V and J ends lost 4 bases and 4 bases respectively, with 20 bases between them. CDR3 loop: CASSSRGGANLYEQYF. CDR3 sequence (DNA): TGTGCCAGCAGCTCGCGTGGCGGGGCGAACTTATACGAGCAGTACTTC.

Concerning this clonotype: A read error may be the cause here, since a much bigger clone is one base away. The CDR3 region has the DNA TGTGCCAGCAGCCGCGAGACAGGCGAGCAGTACTTC. Translation gives CASSRETGEQYF. This chain connects TRBV13 to TRBJ2-7; D is possibly TRBD1 (6 bases). CDR3 length: 12 residues. Germline V gene data show CDR1 as PRHDT and CDR2 as FYEKMQ (reference sequence). The germline V and J ends were trimmed by 5 bases and 6 bases, with 11 bases remaining between them.

This sequence joins TRBV20-1 and TRBJ2-7; D might be TRBD2 (5 bases). The CDR3 runs 15 residues. V was shortened by 0 bases and J by 0 bases, with 12 bases between the two germline ends. Germline-derived CDR1 and CDR2 are DFQATT and SNEGSKA (reference sequence). CDR3 DNA: TGCAGTGCTAGAGAGGATCTGAGGGTCTCCTACGAGCAGTACTTC. Translated, it gives CSAREDLRVSYEQYF.

This clonotype was seen more than once but under ten times. The chain employs TRBV7-9 and TRBJ2-1, with D unresolved. V was trimmed by 0 bases and J by 9 bases, leaving 9 bases between them. Per germline, CDR1 SEHNR and CDR2 FQNEAQ (reference sequence). The CDR3 consists of 13 residues. CDR3 DNA sequence: TGTGCCAGCAGCTTAGCGTTAGGCGTTGAGCAGTTCTTC. This translates into CASSLALGVEQFF.

In regard to this clonotype: This may be a read error: a much more frequent sequence differs by one nucleotide. The rearrangement uses TRBV29-1 and TRBJ2-5; a possible D gene is TRBD2 (5 bases). The CDR3 totals 14 residues. CDR1 is SQVTM and CDR2 is ANQGSEA in the germline V gene. The CDR3 here is CSVEVSGEEEIQYF. CDR3 DNA: TGCAGCGTTGAAGTCAGCGGAGAGGAGGAGATCCAGTACTTC. Together with reference TRBV29-1 and TRBJ2-5, the CDR3 gives the full variable domain: SAVISQKPSRDICQRGTSLTIQCQVDSQVTMMFWYRQQPGQSLTLIATANQGSEATYESGFVIDKFPISRPNLTFSTLTVSNMSPEDSSIYLCSVEVSGEEEIQYFGPGTRLLVL.

This clonotype was observed many times. The chain links TRBV20-1 to TRBJ2-7; 11 positions match TRBD2. Looked up from germline, CDR1 is DFQATT and CDR2 is SNEGSKA (reference sequence). The length of the CDR3 is 19 residues. Germline trimming cut 0 bases from V and 5 bases from J; bases unmatched to any gene: 18. The CDR3 sequence is CSARDGFGELAGGRDEQYF. In DNA, the CDR3 is TGCAGTGCTAGAGATGGGTTCGGGGAGTTAGCGGGAGGGCGAGACGAGCAGTACTTC.

This chain links TRBV20-1 with TRBJ1-1, with 10 bases matching TRBD1. J lost 3 bases, V lost 5 bases, and 18 bases had no gene match. Germline V gene lookup returns CDR1 DFQATT and CDR2 SNEGSKA (reference sequence). The CDR3 has 18 residues. CDR3 in amino acids: CSAQPRGQGSFSDTEAFF. CDR3 nucleotides: TGCAGTGCTCAACCCCGGGGACAGGGGAGTTTCAGTGACACTGAAGCTTTCTTT.

In this sample, this clonotype turned up a few times. The V gene is TRBV29-1, the J gene TRBJ2-7; D is possibly TRBD1 (6 bases). The germline gives CDR1 SQVTM, CDR2 ANQGSEA. V gave up 4 bases and J gave up 2 bases, with 15 bases separating them. CDR3 length: 14 residues. Written as DNA, the CDR3 is TGCAGCGTTGTTGACAGGCGAGCTACCTACGAGCAGTACTTC. Its translation is CSVVDRRATYEQYF.

Turning to this clonotype: Given a much more abundant clone one base away, this may be a read error. The rearrangement joins TRBV20-1 to TRBJ1-4; TRBD1 matches 8 bases. The germline V gene encodes CDR1 DFQATT and CDR2 SNEGSKA (reference sequence). V shed 3 bases and J 8 bases; nucleotides not matched to a gene: 14. CDR3 length: 16 residues. The CDR3 region is CSASMIQGAGREKLFF. The CDR3 coding sequence is TGCAGTGCTAGTATGATTCAGGGGGCTGGGAGAGAAAAACTGTTTTTT.

The table lists this clonotype with many counts. The chain combines TRBV7-9 with TRBJ1-1; D is undetermined. The CDR3 runs to 14 residues. The germline V gene has CDR1 SEHNR and CDR2 FQNEAQ (reference sequence). V lost 4 bases, J lost 1 base, and 10 bases lay in between. The CDR3 nucleotides read TGTGCCAGCAGCTCAGTGGTCGGGAACACTGAAGCTTTCTTT. It translates to CASSSVVGNTEAFF.

This clonotype was seen more than once but under ten times. The chain has TRBV10-3 and TRBJ2-3, with D possibly being TRBD1 (5 bases). V lost 3 bases and J 0 bases, leaving 10 bases between the germline ends. Germline CDR1 is ENHRY and CDR2 is SYGVKD. This CDR3 comprises 15 residues. The CDR3 bases are TGTGCCATCAGTGACCTAGGGGTGAGCACAGATACGCAGTATTTT. Translating gives CAISDLGVSTDTQYF.

This clonotype was counted ten times or more. The rearrangement joins TRBV19 to TRBJ2-7; 8 bases are a match to TRBD2. J gave up 0 bases and V 9 bases, and 7 bases lay outside the gene matches. The CDR3 is made up of 14 amino acids. Per the germline V gene, CDR1 is LNHDA and CDR2 is SQIVND (reference sequence). The CDR3 DNA reads TGTGCCAGCAGCACGGGGACTAGCTCCTACGAGCAGTACTTC. This encodes CASSTGTSSYEQYF.

In regard to this clonotype: A read error may explain this, as a much larger clone is one base away. The chain recombines TRBV7-9 with TRBJ2-5; D gene ambiguous. The CDR3 runs 16 residues. Germline V gene sequence: CDR1 SEHNR, CDR2 FQNEAQ (reference sequence). The CDR3 protein is CASSWIGSHTQETQHF. In DNA, the CDR3 is TGTGCCAGCAGCTGGATAGGGTCCCATACACAAGAGACCCAGCACTTC.

On this clonotype itself: A much bigger clone sits one base away, suggesting this may be a read error. The chain is built from TRBV7-9 and TRBJ2-1, with D unresolved. The CDR3 is made up of 13 amino acids. CDR1 SEHNR and CDR2 FQNEAQ come from the germline V gene (reference sequence). The CDR3 protein is CASIPALGNGQFF. The CDR3 bases are TGTGCCAGCATCCCGGCGTTGGGGAATGGGCAGTTCTTC.

In this sample, this clonotype turned up a few times. The V and J genes are TRBV11-2 and TRBJ2-7; a possible D gene is TRBD1 (6 bases). CDR3 length: 14 residues. V was clipped by 5 bases and J by 3 bases, with 14 bases between them. Germline V CDR1 and CDR2: SGHAT, FQNNGV. The CDR3 spells CASSPWTDFYEQYF. CDR3 nucleotide sequence: TGTGCCAGCAGCCCCTGGACAGACTTCTACGAGCAGTACTTC.

This clonotype was detected many times. The V call is TRBV7-9, the J call TRBJ1-3, with a tentative D call TRBD1 (5 bases). The CDR3 runs 14 residues. V gave up 4 bases and J gave up 2 bases, with 9 bases separating them. Germline V lookup: CDR1 SEHNR, CDR2 FQNEAQ (reference sequence). CDR3 region: CASSYGGAGNTIYF. The CDR3 nucleotides read TGTGCCAGCAGCTATGGAGGGGCTGGAAACACCATATATTTT.

This clonotype has a count of ten or more. This sequence joins TRBV7-8 and TRBJ2-3; 11 bases align to TRBD2. The CDR3 contains 18 residues. J gave up 0 bases and V 1 base, and 6 bases lay outside the gene matches. Looked up from germline, CDR1 is SGHVS and CDR2 is FQNEAQ. CDR3 coding DNA: TGTGCCAGCAGCTTAGAACTAGCGGGGGCCCATAGCACAGATACGCAGTATTTT. Translated, it gives CASSLELAGAHSTDTQYF.

About this clonotype itself: A much larger clone differs from this one at a single base, so this may be a read error. DNA of the CDR3: TGCGCCAGCGGCCAGGGCAGGGGGCCACAAGAGACCCAGTACTTC. Its protein product is CASGQGRGPQETQYF. The rearrangement joins TRBV4-1 to TRBJ2-5; 8 bases match TRBD1. Germline V gene data show CDR1 as MGHRA and CDR2 as YSYEKL. This CDR3 is 15 amino acids long.

This clonotype was recorded many times. The chain has TRBV7-9 and TRBJ2-3; D is undetermined. This CDR3 has 12 residues. The germline V gene has CDR1 SEHNR and CDR2 FQNEAQ (reference sequence). The V gene lost 1 base and the J gene lost 7 bases, with 6 bases spanning the gap. Written as DNA, the CDR3 is TGTGCCAGCAGCTTAGAGCGCAATACGCAGTATTTT. This sequence encodes CASSLERNTQYF.

This clonotype was detected ten times or more. The V and J genes are TRBV6-1 and TRBJ1-5, with 9 bases matching TRBD1. V was pared by 4 bases and J by 5 bases, with 6 bases of the junction left unmatched. The germline V gene has CDR1 MNHNS and CDR2 SASEGT. The CDR3 is made up of 15 amino acids. CDR3 residues: CASSAGTGFDQPQHF. For the CDR3, the DNA is TGTGCCAGCAGTGCCGGGACAGGGTTCGATCAGCCCCAGCATTTT.

Comment on this clonotype: This sequence may be a read error, since a much larger clone differs from it by one base. V usage is TRBV29-1 and J usage is TRBJ2-1, with D unclear. CDR3 length equals 14 residues. Germline V gene sequence: CDR1 SQVTM, CDR2 ANQGSEA. In DNA form, the CDR3 reads TGCAGCGTCCTCGACGACCTTACCTACAGTGAGCAGTTCTTC. Residues: CSVLDDLTYSEQFF.

This clonotype has only one observation. The rearrangement joins TRBV6-2 or TRBV6-3 to TRBJ2-3, with 12 bases matching TRBD2. Germline CDR1 and CDR2: MNHEY and SVGEGT. The CDR3 runs to 15 residues. J was trimmed by 7 bases and V by 6 bases; bases with no gene match: 8. The DNA of the CDR3 is TGTGCCAGCAGCTTTCTAGCGGGAGGGATGAATACGCAGTATTTT. Translating it yields CASSFLAGGMNTQYF.

The sample holds many counts of this clonotype. V usage is TRBV27 and J usage is TRBJ2-7; 8 bases line up with TRBD1. V was clipped by 5 bases and J by 3 bases; unmatched bases: 9. The CDR3 consists of 15 residues. Germline values: CDR1 MNHEY, CDR2 SMNVEV (reference sequence). The CDR3, as DNA: TGTGCCAGCAGTCTACGGACAGGGATAATCTACGAGCAGTACTTC. Translation gives CASSLRTGIIYEQYF.

This clonotype has a handful of counts. The V call is TRBV4-3, the J call TRBJ2-7; TRBD1 or TRBD2 may be the D gene (5 bases each). The CDR3 is 18 amino acids. The germline V and J ends were trimmed by 3 bases and 7 bases, with 28 bases remaining between them. CDR1 and CDR2 (germline): LGHNA, YSLEER. CDR3 DNA sequence: TGCGCCAGCAGCCAGAGTTGGGGGAAGGGCTACCAGGGTTGGGAGCAGTACTTC. This encodes CASSQSWGKGYQGWEQYF.

Concerning this clonotype: Germline is not matched at one junction end, which may reflect a read error. The rearrangement uses TRBV5-1 and TRBJ2-5; no clear D gene. CDR1 SGHRS and CDR2 YFSETQ come from the germline V gene. CDR3 length: 15 amino acids. The CDR3 loop reads CARRLETIRLATPSF. The CDR3 nucleotides read TGCGCCCGCCGCTTGGAAACAATCCGATTGGCGACCCCGTCCTTC.

This clonotype appeared many times. The gene calls are TRBV11-2 and TRBJ1-1, with a tentative D call TRBD1 (6 bases). CDR1 and CDR2 (germline): SGHAT, FQNNGV. This CDR3 has 16 amino acids. Trimming pared 2 bases from V and 4 bases from J, leaving 17 bases between. The CDR3 loop is CASSLRWTVTSTEAFF. In DNA form, the CDR3 reads TGTGCCAGCAGCTTACGGTGGACAGTGACAAGCACTGAAGCTTTCTTT.

This clonotype was counted only a few times. The V and J genes are TRBV6-4 and TRBJ1-2; TRBD1 matches 7 bases. With 3 bases clipped from V and 1 base from J, the junction kept 2 bases outside the gene matches. CDR1 is MRHNA and CDR2 is SNTAGT in the germline V gene. The CDR3 sequence is 14 residues long. CDR3 coding DNA: TGTGCCAGCAGTGAACACAGGGGTAACTATGGCTACACCTTC. Encoded protein: CASSEHRGNYGYTF.

Only a few counts were recorded for this clonotype. This chain uses TRBV7-9 with TRBJ2-1; possible D gene TRBD2, 6 bases. The CDR3 sequence is 16 residues long. Germline lookup yields CDR1 SEHNR and CDR2 FQNEAQ (reference sequence). The V end lost 4 bases, the J end lost 3 bases, and 16 bases lay between the germline ends. CDR3 bases: TGTGCCAGCAGCTACGCGGTGGCGGGGAGCTACAATGAGCAGTTCTTC. As protein: CASSYAVAGSYNEQFF. The variable domain in full, with the rest retrieved from reference TRBV7-9 and TRBJ2-1, is DTGVSQNPRHKITKRGQNVTFRCDPISEHNRLYWYRQTLGQGPEFLTYFQNEAQLEKSRLLSDRFSAERPKGSFSTLEIQRTEQGDSAMYLCASSYAVAGSYNEQFFGPGTRLTVL.

The CDR3 protein is CASSFYRTMDTEAFF. CDR3 bases: TGTGCCAGCAGTTTCTACAGGACAATGGACACTGAAGCTTTCTTT. The rearrangement joins TRBV27 to TRBJ1-1, with D tentatively TRBD1 (5 bases). V lost 3 bases to trimming and J lost 3 bases, with 14 bases between them. The CDR3 consists of 15 residues. Germline assignment: CDR1 MNHEY and CDR2 SMNVEV (reference sequence).

Concerning this clonotype itself: An end of the junction does not agree with germline; a read error may underlie this. The chain links TRBV12-3 or TRBV12-4 to TRBJ2-1; a weak D match, TRBD2 (6 bases). This CDR3 spans 14 amino acids. The CDR3 loop reads CASRPPGLNNVQFF. CDR3 sequence (DNA): TGTGCCAGCAGACCTCCGGGACTTAACAATGTGCAGTTCTTC.